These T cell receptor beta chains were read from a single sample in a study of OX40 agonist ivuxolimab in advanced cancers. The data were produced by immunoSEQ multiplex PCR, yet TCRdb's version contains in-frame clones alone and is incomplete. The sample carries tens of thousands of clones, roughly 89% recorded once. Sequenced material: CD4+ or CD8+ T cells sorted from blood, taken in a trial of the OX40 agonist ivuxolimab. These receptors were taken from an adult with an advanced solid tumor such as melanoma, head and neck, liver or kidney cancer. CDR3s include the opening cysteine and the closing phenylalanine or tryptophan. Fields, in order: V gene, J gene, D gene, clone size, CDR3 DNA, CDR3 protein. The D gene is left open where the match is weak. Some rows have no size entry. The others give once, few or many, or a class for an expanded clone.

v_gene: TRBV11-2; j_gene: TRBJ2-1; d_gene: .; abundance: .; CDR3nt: TGTGCCAGCAGGGCCGACAGGTACAATGAGCAGTTCTTC; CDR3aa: CASRADRYNEQFF
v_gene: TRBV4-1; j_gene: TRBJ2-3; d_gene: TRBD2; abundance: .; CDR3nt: TGCGCCAGCAGCCAAGGGCTGGCGGGGGTGCACACAGATACGCAGTATTTT; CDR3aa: CASSQGLAGVHTDTQYF
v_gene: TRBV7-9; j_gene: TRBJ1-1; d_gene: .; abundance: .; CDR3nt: TGTGCCAGCAGCTCAATCTCCGGGAACATGAACACTGAAGCTTTCTTT; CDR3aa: CASSSISGNMNTEAFF
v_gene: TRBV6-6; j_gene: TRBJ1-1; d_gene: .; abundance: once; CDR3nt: TGTGCCAGCAGACAAGGGAACACTGAAGCTTTCTTT; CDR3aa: CASRQGNTEAFF
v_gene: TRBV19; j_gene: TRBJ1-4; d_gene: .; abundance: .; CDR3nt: TGTGCCAGTAGTTCAACCCCTTTTAGGGGTAGACTGTTTTTT; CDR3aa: CASSSTPFRGRLFF
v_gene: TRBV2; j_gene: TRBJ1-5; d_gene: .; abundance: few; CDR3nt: TGTGCCAGCAGTCGAGGGGGTGGGAGCAATCAGCCCCAGCATTTT; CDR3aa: CASSRGGGSNQPQHF
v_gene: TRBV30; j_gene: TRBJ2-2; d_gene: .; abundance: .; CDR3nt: TGTGCCCGCAGGCTGATGTTGACCGGGGAGCTGTTTTTT; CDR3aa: CARRLMLTGELFF
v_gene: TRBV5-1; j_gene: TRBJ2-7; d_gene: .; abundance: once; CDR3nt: TGCGCCAGCAGCTCGAATCGGGGTTCCTACGAGCAGTACTTC; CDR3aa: CASSSNRGSYEQYF
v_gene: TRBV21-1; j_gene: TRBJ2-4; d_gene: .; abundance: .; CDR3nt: TGTGCCAGCAGCAAAGGCCCTAGGGCGCGCGGAAACATTCAGTACTTC; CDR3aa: CASSKGPRARGNIQYF
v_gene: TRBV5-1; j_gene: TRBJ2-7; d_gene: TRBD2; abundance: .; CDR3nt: TGCGCCAGCAGCTTGGAGGCGGGGGACTACGAGCAGTACTTC; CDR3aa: CASSLEAGDYEQYF
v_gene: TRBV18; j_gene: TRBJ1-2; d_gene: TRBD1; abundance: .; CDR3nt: TGTGCCAGCTCACTACTAGGGACAGACTATGGCTACACCTTC; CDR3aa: CASSLLGTDYGYTF
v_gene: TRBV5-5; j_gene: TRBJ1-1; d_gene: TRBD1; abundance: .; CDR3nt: TGTGCCAGCAGCACTTTCCATCCTTCCAGGGGGCGGTGGACTGAAGCTTTCTTT; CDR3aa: CASSTFHPSRGRWTEAFF
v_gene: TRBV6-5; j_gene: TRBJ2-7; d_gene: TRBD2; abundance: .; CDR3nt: TGTGCCAGCAGCACGCCCGGGACTAGTTACGAGCAGTACTTC; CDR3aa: CASSTPGTSYEQYF
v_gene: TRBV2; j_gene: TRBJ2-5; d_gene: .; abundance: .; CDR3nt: TGTGCCAGCAAAATTTGGACCTCCGGGGAGACCCAGTACTTC; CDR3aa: CASKIWTSGETQYF
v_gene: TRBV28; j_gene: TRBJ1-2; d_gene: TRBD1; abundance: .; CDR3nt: TGTGCCAGCAGTTTACAGGGGGTCTATGGCTACACCTTC; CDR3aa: CASSLQGVYGYTF
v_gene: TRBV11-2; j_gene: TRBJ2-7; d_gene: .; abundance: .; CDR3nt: TGTGCCAGCAGCCCCCTCAGGGGATTCAACAACGAGCAGTACTTC; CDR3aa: CASSPLRGFNNEQYF
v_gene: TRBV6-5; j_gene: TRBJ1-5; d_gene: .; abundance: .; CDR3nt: TGTGCCAGCAGTGGATTGGGGGGCAATCAGCCCCAGCATTTT; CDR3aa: CASSGLGGNQPQHF
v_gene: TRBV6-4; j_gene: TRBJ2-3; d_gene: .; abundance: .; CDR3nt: TGTGCCAGCAGTGTCCCTGGTAGCACAGATACGCAGTATTTT; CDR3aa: CASSVPGSTDTQYF
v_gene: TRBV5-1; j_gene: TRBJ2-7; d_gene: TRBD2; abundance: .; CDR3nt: TGCGCCAGCAGCCAAGATACGACTAGCCGTCCATACGAGCAGTACTTC; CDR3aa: CASSQDTTSRPYEQYF
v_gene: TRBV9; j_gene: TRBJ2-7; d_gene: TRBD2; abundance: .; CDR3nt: TGTGCCAGCAGCGTAGCTGATAGCGGGGGATACGAGCAGTACTTC; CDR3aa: CASSVADSGGYEQYF
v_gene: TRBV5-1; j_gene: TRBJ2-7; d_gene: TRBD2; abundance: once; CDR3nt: TGCGCCAGCAGCTTACTGACTAGCGGTTCCTACGAGCAGTACTTC; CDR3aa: CASSLLTSGSYEQYF
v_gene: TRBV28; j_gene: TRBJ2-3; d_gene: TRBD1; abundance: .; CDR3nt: TGTGCCAGCAGTTTAATCGGGACAGGGTACCATACGCAGTATTTT; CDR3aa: CASSLIGTGYHTQYF
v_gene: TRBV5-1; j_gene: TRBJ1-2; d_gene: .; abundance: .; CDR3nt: TGCGCCAGCAGCTTGGGCCAGAGCTATGGCTACACCTTC; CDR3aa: CASSLGQSYGYTF
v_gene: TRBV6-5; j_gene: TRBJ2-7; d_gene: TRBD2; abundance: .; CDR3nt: TGTGCCAGCAGTTTAGGGCTAGCGGGTAGCTACGAGCAGTACTTC; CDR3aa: CASSLGLAGSYEQYF
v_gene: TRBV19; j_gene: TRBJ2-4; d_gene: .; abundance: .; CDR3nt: TGTGCCAGCCGACAGGGAGGGGACAAAAACATTCAGTACTTC; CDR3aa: CASRQGGDKNIQYF
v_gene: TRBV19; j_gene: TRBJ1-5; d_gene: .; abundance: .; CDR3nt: TGTGCCAGTAGTAACAGGGAAAAGGGGTTTCAGCCCCAGCATTTT; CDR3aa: CASSNREKGFQPQHF
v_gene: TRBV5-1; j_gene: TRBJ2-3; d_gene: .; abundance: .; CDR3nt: TGCGCCAGCAGCTTGGCGGCGGGCTCGGCGGCAGATACGCAGTATTTT; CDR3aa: CASSLAAGSAADTQYF
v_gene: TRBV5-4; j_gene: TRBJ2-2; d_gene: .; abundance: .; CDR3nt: TGTGCCAGCAGCTCCCACCCTTCTAGCACGAACACCGGGGAGCTGTTTTTT; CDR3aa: CASSSHPSSTNTGELFF
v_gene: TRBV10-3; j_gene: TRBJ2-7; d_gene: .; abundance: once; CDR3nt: TGTGCCATTCGGGACGGCTCCTACGAGCAGTACTTC; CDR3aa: CAIRDGSYEQYF
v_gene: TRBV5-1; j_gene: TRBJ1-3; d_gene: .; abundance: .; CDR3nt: TGCGCCAGCAGCCCTTCAGGTCACCCCTCTGGAAACACCATATATTTT; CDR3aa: CASSPSGHPSGNTIYF
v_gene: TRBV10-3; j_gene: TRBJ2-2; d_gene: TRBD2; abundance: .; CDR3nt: TGTGCCACTGCACTAGCGGGAGTGGTCACCGGGGAGCTGTTTTTT; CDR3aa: CATALAGVVTGELFF
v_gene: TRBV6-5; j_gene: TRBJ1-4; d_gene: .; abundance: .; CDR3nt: TGTGCCAGCAGTTACGGGAGGACAGCAACTAATGAAAAACTGTTTTTT; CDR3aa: CASSYGRTATNEKLFF
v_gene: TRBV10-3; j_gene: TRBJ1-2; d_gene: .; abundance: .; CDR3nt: TGTGCCATCAGTGAGGCCCTAACCGGAGGCTACACCTTC; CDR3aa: CAISEALTGGYTF
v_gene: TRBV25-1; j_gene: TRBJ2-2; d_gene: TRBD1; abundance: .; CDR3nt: TGTGCCAGCAGCCGAACAGGGGACACCGGGGAGCTGTTTTTT; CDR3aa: CASSRTGDTGELFF
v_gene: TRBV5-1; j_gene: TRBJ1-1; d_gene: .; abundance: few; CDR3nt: TGCGCCAGCAGCCCCCAGATGAACACTGAAGCTTTCTTT; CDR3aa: CASSPQMNTEAFF
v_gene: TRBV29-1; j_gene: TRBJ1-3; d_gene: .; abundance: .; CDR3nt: TGCAGCGCCCGGGTCCCGAACTCTGGAAACACCATATATTTT; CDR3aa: CSARVPNSGNTIYF
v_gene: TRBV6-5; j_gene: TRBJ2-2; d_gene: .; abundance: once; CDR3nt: TGTGCCAGCAGTTACGGGGGAGGACGTGCCGGGGAGCTGTTTTTT; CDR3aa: CASSYGGGRAGELFF
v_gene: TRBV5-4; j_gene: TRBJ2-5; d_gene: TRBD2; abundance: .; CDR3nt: TGTGCCAGCAGCCCCATTAGCGGGAGGGCCGAAGAGACCCAGTACTTC; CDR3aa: CASSPISGRAEETQYF
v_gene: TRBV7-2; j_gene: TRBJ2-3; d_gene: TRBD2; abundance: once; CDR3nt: TGTGCCAGCAGCTTGTTTGCTAGCGGGCGGGATACGCAGTATTTT; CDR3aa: CASSLFASGRDTQYF
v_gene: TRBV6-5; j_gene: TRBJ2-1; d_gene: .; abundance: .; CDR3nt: TGTGCCAGCCCTAGGGTAGCCAATGAGCAGTTCTTC; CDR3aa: CASPRVANEQFF
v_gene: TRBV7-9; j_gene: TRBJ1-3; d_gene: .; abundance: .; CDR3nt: TGTGCCAGCAGCCTGCGAGGCCCCTCTGGAAACACCATATATTTT; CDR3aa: CASSLRGPSGNTIYF
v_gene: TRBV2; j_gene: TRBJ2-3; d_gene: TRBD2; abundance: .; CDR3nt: TGTGCCAGCAGACGGGAGGCAGATACGCAGTATTTT; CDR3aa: CASRREADTQYF
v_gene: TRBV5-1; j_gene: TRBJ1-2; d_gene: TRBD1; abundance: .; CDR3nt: TGCGCCAGCAGCTCTGGACAGGGGCCCTATGGCTACACCTTC; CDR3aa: CASSSGQGPYGYTF
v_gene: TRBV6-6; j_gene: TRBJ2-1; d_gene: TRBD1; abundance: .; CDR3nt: TGTGCCAGCAGTTTACAGGGGGCATCCTACAATGAGCAGTTCTTC; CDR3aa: CASSLQGASYNEQFF
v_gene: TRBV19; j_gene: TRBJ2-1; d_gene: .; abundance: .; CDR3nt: TGTGCCAGTAGTATCCACCTCAGCAATGAGCAGTTCTTC; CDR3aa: CASSIHLSNEQFF
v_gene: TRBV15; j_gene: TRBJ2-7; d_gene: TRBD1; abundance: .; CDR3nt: TGTGCCACCAGCTGGGACAGGAGGTACGAGCAGTACTTC; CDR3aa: CATSWDRRYEQYF
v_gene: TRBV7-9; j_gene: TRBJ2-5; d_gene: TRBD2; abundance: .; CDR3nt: TGTGCCAGCAGCTTAACAGGACTAGCGGGACGGGAGACCCAGTACTTC; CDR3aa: CASSLTGLAGRETQYF
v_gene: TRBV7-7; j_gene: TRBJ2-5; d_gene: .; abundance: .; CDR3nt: TGTGCTAGCAGCGCCGCGGGGACGGAGACCCAGTACTTC; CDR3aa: CASSAAGTETQYF
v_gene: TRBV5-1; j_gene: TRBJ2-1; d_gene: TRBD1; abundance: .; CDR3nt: TGCGCCAGCAGCTTAACAGGGGGCAATGAGCAGTTCTTC; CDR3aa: CASSLTGGNEQFF
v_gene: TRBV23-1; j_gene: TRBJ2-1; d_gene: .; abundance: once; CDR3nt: TGCGCCAGCAGTCACCGAAAGCGCTGCCGCGTTGAGCAGTTCTTC; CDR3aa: CASSHRKRCRVEQFF
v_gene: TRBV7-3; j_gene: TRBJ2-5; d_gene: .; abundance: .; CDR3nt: TGTGCCAGCAGCCCAACCGGGACAAAAGAGACCCAGTACTTC; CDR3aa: CASSPTGTKETQYF
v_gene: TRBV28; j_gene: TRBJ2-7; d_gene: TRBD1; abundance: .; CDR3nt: TGTGCCAGCAGTTTGGGACAGTCCTACGAGCAGTACTTC; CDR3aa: CASSLGQSYEQYF
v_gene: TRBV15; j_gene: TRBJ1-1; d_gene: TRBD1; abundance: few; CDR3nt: TGTGCCACCAGCAGAGAACGAGGGGGCCGTAGCACTGAAGCTTTCTTT; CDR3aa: CATSRERGGRSTEAFF
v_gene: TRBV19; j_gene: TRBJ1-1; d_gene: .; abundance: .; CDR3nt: TGTGCCAGTAGTTACTCAGGGATCGTGACTGAAGCTTTCTTT; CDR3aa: CASSYSGIVTEAFF
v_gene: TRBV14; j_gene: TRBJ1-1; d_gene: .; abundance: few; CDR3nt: TGTGCCAGCAGCTCCTGGGGAAACACTGAAGCTTTCTTT; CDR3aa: CASSSWGNTEAFF
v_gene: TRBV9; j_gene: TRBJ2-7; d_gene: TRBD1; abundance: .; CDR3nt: TGTGCCAGCAGCCAGGGGGGACAGGGAGGCCACGAGCAGTACTTC; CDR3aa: CASSQGGQGGHEQYF
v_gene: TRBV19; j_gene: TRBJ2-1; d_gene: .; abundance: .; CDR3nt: TGTGCCAGTAGTATAGTTTTCAGGGTTCCCTCGGTACAGTTCTTC; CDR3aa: CASSIVFRVPSVQFF
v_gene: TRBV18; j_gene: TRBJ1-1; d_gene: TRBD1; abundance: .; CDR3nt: TGTGCCAGCTCAATAGGGACAGGGGTAATATTGACTGAAGCTTTCTTT; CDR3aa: CASSIGTGVILTEAFF
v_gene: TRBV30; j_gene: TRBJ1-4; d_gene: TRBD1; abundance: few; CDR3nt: TGTGCCTGGAGGCGACAGGGTAATGAAAAACTGTTTTTT; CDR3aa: CAWRRQGNEKLFF
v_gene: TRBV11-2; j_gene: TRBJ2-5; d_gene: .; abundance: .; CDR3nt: TGTGCCAGCAGCCGGACAGCCGGCAGCATAGAGACCCAGTACTTC; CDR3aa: CASSRTAGSIETQYF